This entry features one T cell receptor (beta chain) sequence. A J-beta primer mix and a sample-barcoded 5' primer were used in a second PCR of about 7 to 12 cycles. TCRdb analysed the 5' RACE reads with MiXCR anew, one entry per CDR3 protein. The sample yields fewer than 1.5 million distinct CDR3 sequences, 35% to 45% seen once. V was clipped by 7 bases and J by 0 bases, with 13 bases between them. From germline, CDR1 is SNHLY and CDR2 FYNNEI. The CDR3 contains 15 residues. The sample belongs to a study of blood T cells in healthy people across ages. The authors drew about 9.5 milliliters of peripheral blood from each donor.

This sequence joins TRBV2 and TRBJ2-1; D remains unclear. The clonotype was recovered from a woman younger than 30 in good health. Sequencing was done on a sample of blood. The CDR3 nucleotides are TGTGCCAGCAAGTCCGGCGACCTCTCCTACAATGAGCAGTTCTTC. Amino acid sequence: CASKSGDLSYNEQFF.